Presented here are 19 T cell receptor beta chains from one specimen sequenced in a study of cytomegalovirus exposure and HLA in healthy donors. A multiplex PCR was run with 60 Vbeta primers and 13 Jbeta primers. The method was immunoSEQ multiplex PCR; TCRdb's version includes in-frame clones alone and lacks a portion of them. The sample includes over 150,000 clones, roughly four fifths of them seen just once. The sample was PBMCs. These TCRs come from a male donor in good health and CMV-seronegative.

This clone was counted between two and nine times. Other nucleotide sequences in the sample specify the same CDR3. V and J are TRBV19 and TRBJ2-1; 8 bases fit TRBD2. V shed 3 bases and J 3 bases; nucleotides not matched to a gene: 4. Per germline, CDR1 LNHDA and CDR2 SQIVND (reference sequence). The CDR3 contains 15 residues. This CDR3 is CASSIGLANYNEQFF. Written as DNA, the CDR3 is TGTGCCAGTAGTATCGGACTAGCAAACTACAATGAGCAGTTCTTC.

This clone was picked up one time. The V call is TRBV30, the J call TRBJ2-6, with D possibly TRBD1 on 6 matching bases. Germline CDR1 reads GTSNPN; CDR2 reads SVGIG (reference sequence). The V and J ends lost 7 bases and 0 bases respectively, with 19 bases between them. The CDR3 has 17 residues. The CDR3 nucleotides are TGTGCCTTAGAAAGGACAGACGAAGCCTCTGGGGCCAACGTCCTGACTTTC. This gives the protein CALERTDEASGANVLTF.

In its sample, this clone was seen once. This sequence joins TRBV4-3 and TRBJ1-5; no reliable D call. The CDR3 has 14 amino acids. Germline V gives CDR1 LGHNA, CDR2 YSLEER. V lost 4 bases to trimming and J lost 7 bases, with 14 bases between them. CDR3 nucleotide sequence: TGCGCCAGCAGCCCGGCAGGACTCAACCAGCCCCAGCATTTT. Amino acid sequence: CASSPAGLNQPQHF.

This clone was counted a few times. The V and J genes are TRBV28 and TRBJ2-3; possible D gene TRBD1, 5 bases. CDR3 length: 14 residues. Germline values: CDR1 MDHEN, CDR2 SYDVKM. Trimming took 5 bases from V and 5 from J, leaving 14 bases between them. The CDR3 DNA sequence: TGTGCCAGCAGTGAAGGGGAACACTTAGATACGCAGTATTTT. This translates into CASSEGEHLDTQYF. The variable domain in full, completed from reference TRBV28 and TRBJ2-3, reads DVKVTQSSRYLVKRTGEKVFLECVQDMDHENMFWYRQDPGLGLRLIYFSYDVKMKEKGDIPEGYSVSREKKERFSLILESASTNQTSMYLCASSEGEHLDTQYFGPGTRLTVL.

The rearrangement uses TRBV10-2 and TRBJ1-1; the match to TRBD1 covers 7 bases. In germline, CDR1 is WSHSY, CDR2 SAAADI. Unmatched junction bases numbered 6, after V lost 6 bases and J lost 11 bases. The CDR3 loop spans 11 amino acids. CDR3 region: CASSQTGRAFF. The CDR3 coding sequence is TGCGCCAGCAGCCAGACAGGGCGGGCTTTCTTT.

This chain joins TRBV5-1 and TRBJ2-7; TRBD1 agrees at 9 bases. The CDR3 loop spans 17 amino acids. Germline V gene lookup returns CDR1 SGHRS and CDR2 YFSETQ. V lost 3 bases, J lost 0 bases, and 10 bases stayed unmatched. This CDR3 reads CASSSLLGQGTSYEQYF. The CDR3 DNA reads as TGCGCCAGCAGCTCACTACTCGGACAGGGGACCTCCTACGAGCAGTACTTC.

The CDR3 nucleotides are TGTGCCTACGACAGGGGACTGAACACTGAAGCTTTCTTT. Amino acids: CAYDRGLNTEAFF. The chain joins TRBV30 to TRBJ1-1; 8 bases are shared with TRBD1. Germline loops: CDR1 GTSNPN, CDR2 SVGIG (reference sequence). V lost 7 bases and J lost 0; bases outside the gene matches: 4. The CDR3 loop spans 13 amino acids. The full variable domain, completed using reference TRBV30 and TRBJ1-1, is SQTIHQWPATLVQPVGSPLSLECTVEGTSNPNLYWYRQAAGRGLQLLFYSVGIGQISSEVPQNLSASRPQDRQFILSSKKLLLSDSGFYLCAYDRGLNTEAFFGQGTRLTVV.

This sequence joins TRBV10-3 and TRBJ2-1, with D possibly matching TRBD2 (6 bases). There are 13 residues in the CDR3. Germline V CDR1 and CDR2: ENHRY, SYGVKD. V was pared by 6 bases and J by 7 bases, with 13 bases between. The CDR3 here is CAISRLELNEQFF. In DNA, the CDR3 is TGTGCCATCAGCCGACTAGAGTTGAATGAGCAGTTCTTC.

This clone has a single count. The V gene is TRBV9, the J gene TRBJ2-3; TRBD2 agrees at 8 bases. J was trimmed by 2 bases and V by 0 bases; bases with no gene match: 5. The germline V gene encodes CDR1 SGDLS and CDR2 YYNGEE. This CDR3 is built from 16 residues. The CDR3 is CASSVDGGGFTDTQYF. The CDR3 DNA reads TGTGCCAGCAGCGTAGACGGGGGGGGGTTCACAGATACGCAGTATTTT. Together with reference TRBV9 and TRBJ2-3, the CDR3 gives the full variable domain: DSGVTQTPKHLITATGQRVTLRCSPRSGDLSVYWYQQSLDQGLQFLIQYYNGEERAKGNILERFSAQQFPDLHSELNLSSLELGDSALYFCASSVDGGGFTDTQYFGPGTRLTVL.

This clone was recorded a few times. This chain connects TRBV9 to TRBJ1-1; D gene unclear. With 0 bases removed from V and 9 bases from J, the gap between germline ends came to 18 bases. CDR1 SGDLS and CDR2 YYNGEE come from the germline V gene. The CDR3 is 15 residues long. The CDR3 region is CASSVVPPGNDKAFF. The CDR3 nucleotides read TGTGCCAGCAGCGTAGTCCCTCCTGGCAATGACAAAGCTTTCTTT.

In this sample, this clone turned up a few times. This chain uses TRBV10-2 with TRBJ2-1; possible D gene TRBD2, 6 bases. Germline CDR1 is WSHSY and CDR2 is SAAADI. V lost 3 bases and J 4 bases, leaving 25 bases between the germline ends. The CDR3 extends over 19 amino acids. CDR3 region: CASSDDRRGLRLGYNEQFF. CDR3 DNA: TGCGCCAGCAGTGACGATAGGAGGGGACTTCGACTTGGATACAATGAGCAGTTCTTC.

This rearrangement joins TRBV25-1 to TRBJ2-2; possible D gene TRBD2, 5 bases. The V end lost 6 bases, the J end lost 3 bases, and 17 bases lay between the germline ends. CDR3 length equals 16 residues. Germline CDR1 is MGHDK and CDR2 is SYGVNS. As DNA, the CDR3 is TGTGCCAGCAGGAGGGTTGGTCAAACGGACACCGGGGAGCTGTTTTTT. It is translated as CASRRVGQTDTGELFF.

The rearrangement joins TRBV30 to TRBJ1-5, with 7 bases identical to TRBD1. CDR1 GTSNPN and CDR2 SVGIG come from the germline V gene (reference sequence). The CDR3 extends over 13 amino acids. V dropped 3 bases and J dropped 3; count of bases not matched to a gene: 2. This CDR3 reads CAWRGQFNQPQHF. The CDR3 bases are TGTGCCTGGAGGGGACAGTTCAATCAGCCCCAGCATTTT.

The chain has TRBV6-5 and TRBJ2-2, with D unclear. The CDR3 has 15 amino acids. Germline CDR1 MNHEY, CDR2 SVGAGI. Trimming pared 6 bases from V and 1 base from J, leaving 12 bases between. DNA for the CDR3: TGTGCCAGCAGATCACGACTGAAGAACACCGGGGAGCTGTTTTTT. It specifies CASRSRLKNTGELFF.

This chain connects TRBV2 to TRBJ2-3, with D perhaps TRBD2 (6 bases). The CDR3 extends over 15 amino acids. V shed 4 bases and J shed 6 bases, with 17 bases lying between them. Per the germline V gene, CDR1 is SNHLY and CDR2 is FYNNEI. The CDR3 reads CASSVNSGAMDTQYF. DNA of the CDR3: TGTGCCAGCAGTGTGAATAGCGGAGCAATGGATACGCAGTATTTT.

The chain combines TRBV6-6 with TRBJ1-4, with 8 bases matching TRBD1. In germline, CDR1 is MNHNY, CDR2 SVGAGI (reference sequence). The CDR3 runs to 13 residues. After removal of 2 bases from V and 7 bases from J, the junction contained 0 bases not matched to a gene. The CDR3 is CASSYGTGEKLFF. The CDR3 nucleotides are TGTGCCAGCAGTTACGGGACAGGTGAAAAACTGTTTTTT.

CDR3: CASRPEEREANNEQFF. In DNA, the CDR3 is TGTGCCAGCAGGCCCGAGGAGCGGGAGGCAAACAATGAGCAGTTCTTC. The chain carries TRBV28 and TRBJ2-1; 9 bases align to TRBD2. V lost 6 bases to trimming and J lost 5 bases; unmatched junction nucleotides: 11. This CDR3 has 16 residues. Germline V CDR1 and CDR2: MDHEN, SYDVKM.

This clone was observed a handful of times. The chain links TRBV5-1 to TRBJ1-4, with D hard to call. V was clipped by 3 bases and J by 0 bases, with 6 bases between them. The germline V gene has CDR1 SGHRS and CDR2 YFSETQ. This CDR3 is built from 14 residues. CDR3 sequence reads: CASSSSTTNEKLFF. DNA of the CDR3: TGCGCCAGCAGCTCTAGTACAACTAATGAAAAACTGTTTTTT.

This clone was counted a few times. The V and J genes are TRBV30 and TRBJ1-2; TRBD1 is a possible D gene (5 bases). Germline V lookup: CDR1 GTSNPN, CDR2 SVGIG (reference sequence). This CDR3 region has 13 residues. The germline V and J ends were trimmed by 2 bases and 6 bases, with 13 bases remaining between them. Here the CDR3 DNA reads TGTGCCTGGAGTTCCACCTTGGGGCATGGCTACACCTTC. Translation: CAWSSTLGHGYTF.